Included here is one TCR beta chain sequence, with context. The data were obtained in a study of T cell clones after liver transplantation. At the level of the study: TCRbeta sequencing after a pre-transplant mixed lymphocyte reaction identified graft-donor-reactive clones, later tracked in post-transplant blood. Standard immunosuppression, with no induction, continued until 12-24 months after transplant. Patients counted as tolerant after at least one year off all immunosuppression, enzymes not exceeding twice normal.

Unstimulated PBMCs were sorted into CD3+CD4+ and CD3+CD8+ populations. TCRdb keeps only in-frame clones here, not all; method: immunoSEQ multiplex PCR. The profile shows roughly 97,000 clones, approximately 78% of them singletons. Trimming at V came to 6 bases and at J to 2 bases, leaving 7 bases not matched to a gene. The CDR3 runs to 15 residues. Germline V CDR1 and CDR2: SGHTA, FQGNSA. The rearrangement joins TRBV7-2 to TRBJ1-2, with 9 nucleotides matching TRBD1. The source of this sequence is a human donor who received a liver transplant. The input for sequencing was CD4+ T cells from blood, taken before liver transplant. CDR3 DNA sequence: TGTGCCAGCAGTTATTACAGGGGGCAGAACTATGGCTACACCTTC. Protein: CASSYYRGQNYGYTF.